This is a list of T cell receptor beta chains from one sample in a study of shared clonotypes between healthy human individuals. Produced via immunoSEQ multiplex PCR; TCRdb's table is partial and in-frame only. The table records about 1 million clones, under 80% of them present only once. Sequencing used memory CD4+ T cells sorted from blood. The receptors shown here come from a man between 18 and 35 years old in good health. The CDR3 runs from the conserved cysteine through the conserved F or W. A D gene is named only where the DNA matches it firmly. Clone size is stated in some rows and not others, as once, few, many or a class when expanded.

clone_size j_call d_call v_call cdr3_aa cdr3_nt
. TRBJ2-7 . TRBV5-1 CASSFEQGVDEQYF TGCGCCAGCAGCTTTGAACAAGGGGTCGACGAGCAGTACTTC
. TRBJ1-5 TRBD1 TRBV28 CASSSTGTGNQPQHF TGTGCCAGCAGTTCAACCGGGACAGGGAATCAGCCCCAGCATTTT
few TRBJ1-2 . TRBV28 CASSSPSGSNYGYTF TGTGCCAGCAGTAGCCCCTCCGGGTCTAACTATGGCTACACCTTC
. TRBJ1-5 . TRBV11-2 CASSQGNSNQPQHF TGTGCCAGCAGCCAGGGGAATAGCAATCAGCCCCAGCATTTT
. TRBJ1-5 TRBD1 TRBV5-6 CASSQLGTVNQPQHF TGTGCCAGCAGTCAACTCGGGACAGTTAATCAGCCCCAGCATTTT
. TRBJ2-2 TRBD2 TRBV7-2 CASSRDYGRELFF TGTGCCAGCAGCCGGGACTATGGCCGGGAGCTGTTTTTT
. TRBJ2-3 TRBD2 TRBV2 CASSEGQGWRASGKTDTQYF TGTGCCAGCAGTGAAGGCCAGGGATGGAGGGCTAGCGGGAAGACAGATACGCAGTATTTT
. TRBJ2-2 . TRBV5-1 CASSPQGGELFF TGCGCCAGCAGCCCTCAGGGCGGGGAGCTGTTTTTT
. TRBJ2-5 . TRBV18 CASSPWAEGTQYF TGTGCCAGCTCACCATGGGCAGAAGGGACCCAGTACTTC
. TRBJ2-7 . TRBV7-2 CASSAWQGRTYEQYF TGTGCCAGCAGCGCGTGGCAGGGACGGACCTACGAGCAGTACTTC